These 32 T cell receptor beta chains were all obtained from the same sample, sequenced in a study of cytomegalovirus exposure and HLA in healthy donors. The PCR had 60 Vbeta and 13 Jbeta primers. Measured with immunoSEQ multiplex PCR; TCRdb has only the in-frame clones, and not every one. The sample contains a few hundred thousand clones, roughly 91% of which appear only once. The sample taken for sequencing was PBMCs. These TCRs come from a woman aged 18 to 35 in good health and CMV-seronegative.

This sequence joins TRBV6-5 and TRBJ2-5; 7 bases are a match to TRBD2. The CDR3 spans 13 residues. Germline CDR1 and CDR2: MNHEY and SVGAGI. J was trimmed by 4 bases and V by 2 bases; bases with no gene match: 1. The CDR3 bases are TGTGCCAGCAGTTACGCGGGAGTAGAGACCCAGTACTTC. This sequence encodes CASSYAGVETQYF.

The genes are TRBV21-1 and TRBJ1-5; no DNA check was done on the table's D call, TRBD1. TRBV21-1 is a pseudogene segment. The CDR3 length is 17 residues. The CDR3 region is CASSKIFRDRVRQPQHF. The CDR3 bases are TGTGCCAGCAGCAAAATATTTCGGGACAGGGTGAGACAGCCCCAGCATTTT.

V and J are TRBV6-1 and TRBJ2-1, with 8 bases that match TRBD2. The V segment lost 1 base and the J segment 10 bases; nucleotides outside the gene matches: 9. The CDR3 runs 15 residues. Germline V gene lookup returns CDR1 MNHNS and CDR2 SASEGT. The CDR3 DNA sequence: TGTGCCAGCAGTGAAGAGCGGGGGCCACGGGTAGAGCAGTTCTTC. Residues: CASSEERGPRVEQFF.

The chain is built from TRBV10-3 and TRBJ1-2, with TRBD1 matching over 7 bases. This CDR3 is built from 12 residues. Germline-derived CDR1 and CDR2 are ENHRY and SYGVKD. With V trimmed by 2 bases and J by 12 bases, 6 bases remained unmatched. CDR3 loop: CAISELDRTNTF. The CDR3 nucleotides read TGTGCCATCAGTGAGCTGGACAGGACTAACACCTTC.

This clone was seen once. The chain carries TRBV10-2 and TRBJ2-3; 10 bases are a match to TRBD2. The ends lost 8 bases at V and 1 base at J; junction bases unmatched: 6. The germline gives CDR1 WSHSY, CDR2 SAAADI. CDR3 size: 15 residues. The chain's CDR3 is CASRPSGSGTDTQYF. The CDR3 DNA follows: TGCGCCAGCCGCCCTAGCGGGAGTGGCACAGATACGCAGTATTTT.

This chain connects TRBV15 to TRBJ1-6; D remains unclear. Germline V CDR1 and CDR2: LNHNV, YYDKDF (reference sequence). Trimming cost V 0 bases and J 10 bases, with 13 bases left between them. This CDR3 region has 15 residues. CDR3 loop: CATSRDPVASSPLHF. The CDR3 DNA sequence: TGTGCCACCAGCAGAGACCCCGTAGCCAGCTCACCCCTCCACTTT.

The chain joins TRBV5-1 to TRBJ2-7; D is possibly TRBD2 (5 bases). The V gene's germline CDR1 is SGHRS and CDR2 YFSETQ. This CDR3 spans 14 amino acids. The ends were cut back, 4 bases at V and 1 base at J, with 12 bases in the middle. The CDR3 region is CASSPWTFSYEQYF. CDR3 coding DNA: TGCGCCAGCAGCCCCTGGACTTTTTCCTACGAGCAGTACTTC.

This clone showed up just a few times. The chain recombines TRBV11-1 with TRBJ1-2; D perhaps matches TRBD1 (6 bases). Germline values: CDR1 SGHAT, CDR2 FQDESV (reference sequence). Trimming removed 5 bases at V and 7 bases at J, with 11 bases between. CDR3 length equals 12 residues. CDR3 DNA sequence: TGTGCCAGCAGCCACACAGGGTTTGGCTACACCTTC. It yields the protein CASSHTGFGYTF.

V usage is TRBV21-1 and J usage is TRBJ2-7; the table's D gene call, TRBD2, was not cross checked with the DNA. TRBV21-1 represents a pseudogene. CDR3 length equals 15 residues. The CDR3 is CASSKSRVPNYEQYF. The CDR3 bases are TGTGCCAGCAGCAAATCGAGGGTCCCTAATTACGAGCAGTACTTC.

This clone was observed once. This sequence joins TRBV10-1 and TRBJ1-2; 7 bases are a match to TRBD1. Germline-derived CDR1 and CDR2 are WNHNN and SYGVQD (reference sequence). The length of the CDR3 is 16 residues. The ends lost 8 bases at V and 7 bases at J; junction bases unmatched: 19. The CDR3 DNA reads as TGCGCCAGCTGGTGCAGGGGGGCGAGGAGAGGTGGTGGCTACACCTTC. Its translation: CASWCRGARRGGGYTF.

The chain couples TRBV12-2 to TRBJ2-5; TRBD2 is the table's D call and was not checked against the DNA. TRBV12-2 is tagged as a pseudogene. The CDR3 consists of 18 residues. The CDR3 bases are TGTGCAAGTCGCTTACGTGATCTAAGCGGGATGGGGTGGGAGACCCAGTACTTC. Translation gives CASRLRDLSGMGWETQYF.

Of note for this clone: The sample carries other DNA sequences with the same CDR3. The chain joins TRBV5-4 to TRBJ1-3, with D hard to call. This CDR3 is 14 amino acids long. The germline V gene has CDR1 SGHNT and CDR2 YYREEE (reference sequence). Deletions cut 5 bases from V and 1 base from J, with 10 bases between. CDR3 sequence (DNA): TGTGCCAGCAGGCCGACGGGATCTGGAAACACCATATATTTT. This translates into CASRPTGSGNTIYF.

The J gene is TRBJ1-2, the V gene TRBV23-1; 10 bases match TRBD1. TRBV23-1 is an ORF, with its function uncertain. This CDR3 is built from 16 residues. With V trimmed by 4 bases and J by 6 bases, 11 bases remained unmatched. CDR3 nucleotide sequence: TGCGCCAGCAGTCGCCTTTCGGACAGGGGGTTGGATGGCTACACCTTC. Translation: CASSRLSDRGLDGYTF.

The chain links TRBV6-5 to TRBJ2-1; possibly TRBD1 for D (5 bases). Germline V gene sequence: CDR1 MNHEY, CDR2 SVGAGI. V was cut by 2 bases and J by 8 bases, with 10 bases left in between. CDR3 size: 13 residues. The CDR3 nucleotides read TGTGCCAGCAGTTACAAAGGGGCCGATGAGCAGTTCTTC. It codes for CASSYKGADEQFF.

CDR3 protein: CASSLGTRAGDTQYF. CDR3 nucleotide sequence: TGTGCCAGCAGCTTAGGTACCAGGGCCGGAGATACGCAGTATTTT. The chain recombines TRBV5-8 with TRBJ2-3; weak D call: TRBD1 (5 bases). CDR3 size: 15 residues. The V gene's germline CDR1 is SGHTS and CDR2 YDEGEE. Trimming took 2 bases from V and 5 from J, leaving 15 bases between them.

The chain links TRBV7-7 to TRBJ2-3; TRBD1 might be the D (5 bases). V was pared by 2 bases and J by 3 bases, with 6 bases between. This CDR3 contains 13 residues. The germline CDR1 and CDR2 sequences are SSHAT and FNYEAQ (reference sequence). The CDR3 nucleotides read TGTGCCAGCAGCTTACAGGGAACAGATACGCAGTATTTT. It yields the protein CASSLQGTDTQYF.

This sequence joins TRBV29-1 and TRBJ2-1; TRBD2 is a possible D gene (5 bases). Trimming cost V 4 bases and J 7 bases, with 17 bases left between them. Germline CDR1 is SQVTM and CDR2 is ANQGSEA. The CDR3 spans 14 residues. CDR3 bases: TGCAGCGTTGCCAGGCCCCCTCGGGATAATGAGCAGTTCTTC. Its protein product is CSVARPPRDNEQFF.

The chain recombines TRBV29-1 with TRBJ2-6; no reliable D call. The CDR3 extends over 13 amino acids. Germline CDR1 reads SQVTM; CDR2 reads ANQGSEA. V lost 5 bases and J 2 bases, leaving 7 bases between the germline ends. CDR3 protein: CSVFGPGANVLTF. DNA for the CDR3: TGCAGCGTTTTTGGCCCTGGGGCCAACGTCCTGACTTTC.

DNA for the CDR3: TGTGCCAGCAGCGCCGCCAGGACAGGGCTGTTGCGAGATACGCAGTATTTT. Its translation: CASSAARTGLLRDTQYF. This sequence joins TRBV9 and TRBJ2-3; 8 bases are a match to TRBD1. Germline CDR1 is SGDLS and CDR2 is YYNGEE. V was pared by 3 bases and J by 5 bases, with 14 bases of the junction left unmatched. CDR3 length equals 17 residues.

The table lists this clone with a count of one. This chain joins TRBV6-4 and TRBJ2-1; D is ambiguous. Germline V gene lookup returns CDR1 MRHNA and CDR2 SNTAGT. V was pared by 6 bases and J by 0 bases, with 12 bases between. CDR3 length: 15 amino acids. The CDR3 nucleotides are TGTGCCAGCAGGAAAACAAGGAGCTCCTACAATGAGCAGTTCTTC. Translated, it gives CASRKTRSSYNEQFF.

The V and J genes are TRBV6-1 and TRBJ2-7; 9 bases are a match to TRBD2. This CDR3 region has 16 residues. With 2 bases clipped from V and 2 bases from J, the junction kept 7 bases outside the gene matches. Germline loops: CDR1 MNHNS, CDR2 SASEGT. The CDR3 here is CASSEPDSGSPYEQYF. As DNA, the CDR3 is TGTGCCAGCAGTGAACCCGATAGCGGGAGTCCCTACGAGCAGTACTTC.

The chain is built from TRBV2 and TRBJ2-3, with TRBD2 matching 8 bases. The V segment lost 5 bases and the J segment 5 bases; nucleotides outside the gene matches: 15. Looked up from germline, CDR1 is SNHLY and CDR2 is FYNNEI. This CDR3 has 17 residues. The CDR3 DNA reads TGTGCCAGCAGTTCCGCCGGGACTAGGAGTCTTGGAGATACGCAGTATTTT. Residues: CASSSAGTRSLGDTQYF. Drawing the rest from reference TRBV2 and TRBJ2-3, the complete variable domain is EPEVTQTPSHQVTQMGQEVILRCVPISNHLYFYWYRQILGQKVEFLVSFYNNEISEKSEIFDDQFSVERPDGSNFTLKIRSTKLEDSAMYFCASSSAGTRSLGDTQYFGPGTRLTVL.

The rearrangement uses TRBV5-4 and TRBJ2-1; 9 bases fit TRBD2. Germline CDR1 reads SGHNT; CDR2 reads YYREEE (reference sequence). With 0 bases clipped from V and 8 bases from J, the junction kept 9 bases outside the gene matches. The CDR3 contains 16 residues. This chain's CDR3 is CASSLGSGRGRDEQFF. DNA for the CDR3: TGTGCCAGCAGCTTGGGTAGCGGGAGAGGGCGGGATGAGCAGTTCTTC.

This clone was detected a few times. The chain combines TRBV7-9 with TRBJ2-6; D remains unclear. V was clipped by 6 bases and J by 2 bases, with 11 bases between them. Germline V gene lookup returns CDR1 SEHNR and CDR2 FQNEAQ (reference sequence). The CDR3 runs to 15 residues. The CDR3 DNA follows: TGTGCCAGCAGTCTTTCCGCGGCTGGGGCCAACGTCCTGACTTTC. Protein: CASSLSAAGANVLTF. Full variable domain (remainder filled in from reference TRBV7-9 and TRBJ2-6): DTGVSQNPRHKITKRGQNVTFRCDPISEHNRLYWYRQTLGQGPEFLTYFQNEAQLEKSRLLSDRFSAERPKGSFSTLEIQRTEQGDSAMYLCASSLSAAGANVLTFGAGSRLTVL.

The J gene is TRBJ2-7, the V gene TRBV4-1; the match to TRBD1 covers 7 bases. V shed 5 bases, J shed 2 bases, and the junction held 9 bases outside the gene matches. CDR3 length: 15 amino acids. Germline V gene sequence: CDR1 MGHRA, CDR2 YSYEKL. This CDR3 reads CASSERDSQTYEQYF. In DNA form, the CDR3 reads TGCGCCAGCAGCGAACGGGACAGCCAAACCTACGAGCAGTACTTC.

This rearrangement joins TRBV18 to TRBJ1-5; D may be TRBD1 (6 bases). The CDR3 runs to 14 residues. Trimming left V 6 bases short and J 5 bases short, with 14 bases between. Germline loops: CDR1 KGHSH, CDR2 LQKENI. The CDR3 spells CASSPQGRDQPQHF. CDR3 sequence (DNA): TGTGCCAGCTCTCCGCAGGGGAGGGATCAGCCCCAGCATTTT.

V and J are TRBV18 and TRBJ1-1; 10 bases line up with TRBD1. The V gene end was trimmed by 6 bases and the J gene end by 4 bases; junction bases not matched to a gene: 2. The CDR3 sequence is 13 residues long. Looked up from germline, CDR1 is KGHSH and CDR2 is LQKENI. CDR3 nucleotides: TGTGCCAGCTCCCGGACAGGGGGCACTGAAGCTTTCTTT. Protein sequence: CASSRTGGTEAFF.

This chain links TRBV7-6 with TRBJ1-2; D remains unclear. CDR1 is SGHVS, CDR2 FNYEAQ, per germline. The CDR3 loop spans 13 amino acids. The ends were cut back, 3 bases at V and 7 bases at J, with 12 bases in the middle. The CDR3: CASSFSGGVGYTF. CDR3 DNA sequence: TGTGCCAGCAGCTTTTCGGGAGGAGTTGGCTACACCTTC. Using reference TRBV7-6 and TRBJ1-2 for the parts outside the CDR3, the full variable domain is GAGVSQSPRYKVTKRGQDVALRCDPISGHVSLYWYRQALGQGPEFLTYFNYEAQQDKSGLPNDRFSAERPEGSISTLTIQRTEQRDSAMYRCASSFSGGVGYTFGSGTRLTVV.

V gene TRBV11-3 combines with J gene TRBJ1-5, with D perhaps matching TRBD1 (6 bases). Trimming took off 6 bases at V and 1 base at J, with 13 bases between the two ends. The V gene's germline CDR1 is SGHNT and CDR2 YENEEA. This CDR3 has 15 residues. Here the CDR3 reads CASSPGQGSNQPQHF. The CDR3 nucleotides read TGTGCCAGCAGTCCAGGCCAGGGGAGCAATCAGCCCCAGCATTTT.

Only one count was recorded for this clone. The chain uses TRBV5-1 and TRBJ2-7; perhaps TRBD2 as D (7 bases). V gave up 5 bases and J gave up 6 bases, with 21 bases separating them. This CDR3 spans 15 amino acids. Germline values: CDR1 SGHRS, CDR2 YFSETQ. CDR3 DNA: TGCGCCAGCAGTTCCGCCGGGGTAGGGGGGGGCGAGCAGTACTTC. Amino acid sequence: CASSSAGVGGGEQYF.

The chain links TRBV27 to TRBJ2-5, with a tentative D call TRBD1 (6 bases). The CDR3 extends over 14 amino acids. CDR1 is MNHEY and CDR2 is SMNVEV in the germline V gene (reference sequence). V lost 3 bases and J lost 4, with 12 bases in between. CDR3 in amino acids: CASSLIPGAETQYF. The CDR3 DNA sequence: TGTGCCAGCAGTTTGATTCCAGGGGCAGAGACCCAGTACTTC.

This sequence joins TRBV18 and TRBJ2-7, with a weak D call TRBD1 (6 bases). The V and J ends lost 3 bases and 4 bases respectively, with 13 bases between them. This CDR3 contains 14 residues. Germline V gene sequence: CDR1 KGHSH, CDR2 LQKENI. CDR3 DNA: TGTGCCAGCTCACCTTTGGGACATCTTTACGAGCAGTACTTC. Translated, it gives CASSPLGHLYEQYF.